Shown below are 26 T cell receptor beta chains from a single sample sequenced in a study of OX40 agonist ivuxolimab in advanced cancers. Method: immunoSEQ multiplex PCR; TCRdb's copy keeps in-frame clones and lacks some. Among some 22,000 clones listed, roughly 79% were seen once. Sample: CD4+ or CD8+ T cells sorted from blood, taken in a trial of the OX40 agonist ivuxolimab. These receptors all come from an adult with an advanced solid tumor such as melanoma, head and neck, liver or kidney cancer.

The V call is TRBV7-2, the J call TRBJ1-2; weak D call: TRBD1 (6 bases). CDR1 is SGHTA, CDR2 FQGNSA, per germline. The CDR3 spans 14 residues. Trimming stripped 5 bases from V and 6 bases from J, with 16 bases between. The CDR3 here is CASSPTPGADGYTF. CDR3 DNA: TGTGCCAGCAGCCCCACCCCGGGGGCTGATGGCTACACCTTC.

This sequence joins TRBV28 and TRBJ2-3; 9 positions agree with TRBD2. Germline trimming cut 6 bases from V and 1 base from J; bases unmatched to any gene: 5. This CDR3 is 15 amino acids long. Germline V gene data show CDR1 as MDHEN and CDR2 as SYDVKM. This CDR3 reads CASSPRLAGTDTQYF. The DNA for the CDR3 is TGTGCCAGCAGCCCTAGACTAGCGGGCACAGATACGCAGTATTTT.

This chain connects TRBV28 to TRBJ2-2, with D perhaps assigned TRBD1 or TRBD2 (5 bases each). The CDR3 totals 16 residues. Trimming left V 6 bases short and J 3 bases short, with 17 bases between. The V gene's germline CDR1 is MDHEN and CDR2 SYDVKM. CDR3 amino acids: CASRDEIEGYTGELFF. CDR3 coding DNA: TGTGCCAGCAGAGACGAAATCGAGGGGTACACCGGGGAGCTGTTTTTT. Filled out from reference TRBV28 and TRBJ2-2, the complete variable domain reads DVKVTQSSRYLVKRTGEKVFLECVQDMDHENMFWYRQDPGLGLRLIYFSYDVKMKEKGDIPEGYSVSREKKERFSLILESASTNQTSMYLCASRDEIEGYTGELFFGEGSRLTVL.

The V gene is TRBV6-5, the J gene TRBJ2-7; D may correspond to TRBD1 or TRBD2 (5 bases each). CDR1 and CDR2 from the germline V gene are MNHEY and SVGAGI. V dropped 5 bases and J dropped 2 bases, with 16 bases sitting between them. The CDR3 spans 15 residues. The CDR3, as DNA: TGTGCCAGCAGTCCCCCGGGACGGTTAACCTACGAGCAGTACTTC. It translates to CASSPPGRLTYEQYF.

This chain joins TRBV6-5 and TRBJ2-3, with D possibly TRBD2 on 5 matching bases. Germline CDR1 and CDR2: MNHEY and SVGAGI. Deletions cut 4 bases from V and 0 bases from J, with 11 bases between. The CDR3 totals 15 residues. The CDR3 DNA reads as TGTGCCAGCAGTTCCCCCAGCGGAAGCACAGATACGCAGTATTTT. Encoded protein: CASSSPSGSTDTQYF.

This clone has a handful of counts. The gene calls are TRBV27 and TRBJ1-2, with D uncertain. From germline, CDR1 is MNHEY and CDR2 SMNVEV (reference sequence). The V end was cut by 4 bases, the J end by 1 base, with 10 bases between. This CDR3 comprises 14 residues. The CDR3 coding sequence is TGTGCCAGCAGTTCCTTGAAGAATAACTATGGCTACACCTTC. The encoded protein is CASSSLKNNYGYTF.

CDR3 DNA sequence: TGTGCCAGTAGTATCGGACAGGGGATCGGGGAGCTGTTTTTT. Its protein is CASSIGQGIGELFF. This chain links TRBV19 with TRBJ2-2, with 9 bases identical to TRBD1. The germline CDR1 and CDR2 sequences are LNHDA and SQIVND (reference sequence). V shed 3 bases, J shed 7 bases, and the junction held 3 bases outside the gene matches. The CDR3 consists of 14 residues.

On this clone: The same CDR3 also results from other DNA sequences found in this sample. The gene calls are TRBV7-9 and TRBJ2-7; 11 nucleotides agree with TRBD1. After removal of 3 bases from V and 6 bases from J, the junction contained 7 bases not matched to a gene. This CDR3 contains 15 residues. Germline V CDR1 and CDR2: SEHNR, FQNEAQ (reference sequence). The CDR3 coding sequence is TGTGCCAGCAGCTTGACTGGGACAGGGGGGGGCGAGCAGTACTTC. Protein: CASSLTGTGGGEQYF.

The genes are TRBV13 and TRBJ1-2; TRBD1 matches 7 bases. Germline lookup yields CDR1 PRHDT and CDR2 FYEKMQ (reference sequence). This CDR3 contains 15 residues. The V gene end was trimmed by 3 bases and the J gene end by 0 bases; junction bases not matched to a gene: 4. DNA of the CDR3: TGTGCCAGCAGCTTTGAGGACAGGCCTAACTATGGCTACACCTTC. Amino acid sequence: CASSFEDRPNYGYTF. Based on the CDR3 plus reference TRBV13 and TRBJ1-2, the full variable domain is AAGVIQSPRHLIKEKRETATLKCYPIPRHDTVYWYQQGPGQDPQFLISFYEKMQSDKGSIPDRFSAQQFSDYHSELNMSSLELGDSALYFCASSFEDRPNYGYTFGSGTRLTVV.

The rearrangement links TRBV6-5 to TRBJ2-7, with TRBD2 matching 9 bases. V gave up 0 bases and J gave up 5 bases; unmatched junction bases: 8. The CDR3 spans 16 residues. CDR1 is MNHEY and CDR2 is SVGAGI in the germline V gene. This chain's CDR3 is CASSYSYGGGAHEQYF. DNA for the CDR3: TGTGCCAGCAGTTACTCCTATGGCGGGGGGGCCCACGAGCAGTACTTC.

Within the sample, this clone is medium-sized (0.01 to 0.1%). The CDR3 coding sequence is TGTGCCAGCCGAGAACAGGGGGTGGGAGAGACCCAGTACTTC. Residues: CASREQGVGETQYF. V and J are TRBV2 and TRBJ2-5; 8 nucleotides line up with TRBD1. CDR3 length: 14 amino acids. Trimming cost V 8 bases and J 4 bases; bases outside gene matches: 9. CDR1 and CDR2 from the germline V gene are SNHLY and FYNNEI. Drawing the rest from reference TRBV2 and TRBJ2-5, the complete variable domain is EPEVTQTPSHQVTQMGQEVILRCVPISNHLYFYWYRQILGQKVEFLVSFYNNEISEKSEIFDDQFSVERPDGSNFTLKIRSTKLEDSAMYFCASREQGVGETQYFGPGTRLLVL.

This rearrangement joins TRBV10-3 to TRBJ1-2; D unresolved. V gave up 0 bases and J gave up 0 bases, with 5 bases separating them. The CDR3 totals 14 residues. Germline V gene sequence: CDR1 ENHRY, CDR2 SYGVKD. The CDR3 here is CAISESAPNYGYTF. CDR3 bases: TGTGCCATCAGTGAGTCGGCGCCTAACTATGGCTACACCTTC.

The chain is built from TRBV11-2 and TRBJ2-7; TRBD2 aligns across 8 bases. The CDR3 covers 16 residues. V shed 3 bases, J shed 0 bases, and the junction held 7 bases outside the gene matches. Germline assignment: CDR1 SGHAT and CDR2 FQNNGV. The CDR3 sequence is CASSFDSGASSYEQYF. CDR3 DNA sequence: TGTGCCAGCAGCTTCGATAGCGGGGCCAGCTCCTACGAGCAGTACTTC.

The table lists this clone with a few counts. The rearrangement uses TRBV5-4 and TRBJ1-3; 7 positions match TRBD1. J gave up 0 bases and V 4 bases, and 7 bases lay outside the gene matches. This CDR3 is 16 amino acids long. Looked up from germline, CDR1 is SGHNT and CDR2 is YYREEE (reference sequence). The CDR3 region is CASSPGQRSSGNTIYF. The CDR3 DNA reads TGTGCCAGCAGCCCGGGACAGCGGAGCTCTGGAAACACCATATATTTT.

This rearrangement joins TRBV30 to TRBJ1-2; D is uncertain. The length of the CDR3 is 13 residues. CDR1 is GTSNPN and CDR2 is SVGIG in the germline V gene (reference sequence). Trimming stripped 2 bases from V and 2 bases from J, with 9 bases between. CDR3 in amino acids: CAWSLERNYGYTF. In DNA, the CDR3 is TGTGCCTGGAGTCTCGAGAGGAACTATGGCTACACCTTC. Full variable domain (rest looked up from reference TRBV30 and TRBJ1-2): SQTIHQWPATLVQPVGSPLSLECTVEGTSNPNLYWYRQAAGRGLQLLFYSVGIGQISSEVPQNLSASRPQDRQFILSSKKLLLSDSGFYLCAWSLERNYGYTFGSGTRLTVV.

The CDR3 DNA sequence: TGTGCCACCCTAGACAGATACTCCTACGAGCAGTACTTC. It yields the protein CATLDRYSYEQYF. The rearrangement joins TRBV27 to TRBJ2-7; D might be TRBD1 (5 bases). The CDR3 is made up of 13 amino acids. Germline V CDR1 and CDR2: MNHEY, SMNVEV (reference sequence). The V end was cut by 10 bases, the J end by 0 bases, with 13 bases between.

The chain carries TRBV4-3 and TRBJ2-3, with 7 bases aligning to TRBD1. V lost 4 bases, J lost 6 bases, and 10 bases stayed unmatched. Germline V gene sequence: CDR1 LGHNA, CDR2 YSLEER. The CDR3 spans 15 residues. This chain's CDR3 is CASSPRDSPDDTQYF. The CDR3 DNA sequence: TGCGCCAGCAGCCCAAGGGACAGCCCAGACGATACGCAGTATTTT.

The genes are TRBV5-4 and TRBJ1-1, with 7 positions matching TRBD1. This CDR3 has 13 residues. V trimming: 6 bases; J trimming: 1 base; junction bases outside the gene matches: 3. Germline V lookup: CDR1 SGHNT, CDR2 YYREEE (reference sequence). CDR3 region: CASTRGRNTEAFF. The CDR3 DNA reads as TGTGCCAGCACTAGGGGGCGGAACACTGAAGCTTTCTTT.

In nucleotides, the CDR3 is TGTGCCAGCAGGACAACAGGGGGCGCGGAAAAACTGTTTTTT. Residues: CASRTTGGAEKLFF. This chain uses TRBV2 with TRBJ1-4; 9 bases are shared with TRBD1. J gave up 8 bases and V 6 bases, and 7 bases lay outside the gene matches. Germline V gene lookup returns CDR1 SNHLY and CDR2 FYNNEI. CDR3 length: 14 residues.

The V and J genes are TRBV6-5 and TRBJ1-2; D might be TRBD1 (5 bases). Germline V lookup: CDR1 MNHEY, CDR2 SVGAGI. The V end lost 2 bases, the J end lost 7 bases, and 14 bases lay between the germline ends. There are 14 residues in the CDR3. CDR3 loop: CASSYIGAKSGYTF. Here the CDR3 DNA reads TGTGCCAGCAGTTACATAGGGGCGAAAAGTGGCTACACCTTC.

The gene calls are TRBV7-2 and TRBJ1-5, with D perhaps TRBD1 (6 bases). V lost 6 bases and J lost 4, with 16 bases in between. The germline V gene has CDR1 SGHTA and CDR2 FQGNSA. This CDR3 is 15 amino acids long. The CDR3 is CASSPGGGWNQPQHF. CDR3 sequence (DNA): TGTGCCAGCAGTCCCGGAGGGGGTTGGAATCAGCCCCAGCATTTT.

The chain recombines TRBV27 with TRBJ1-6; D is unclear. The V gene's germline CDR1 is MNHEY and CDR2 SMNVEV (reference sequence). This CDR3 comprises 12 residues. V gave up 5 bases and J gave up 5 bases, with 4 bases separating them. The DNA of the CDR3 is TGTGCCAGCAGTCTGAATAATTCACCCCTCCACTTT. Its translation: CASSLNNSPLHF.

The V gene is TRBV28, the J gene TRBJ1-1; 9 nucleotides line up with TRBD1. CDR1 is MDHEN, CDR2 SYDVKM, per germline. Losses at the gene ends were 6 bases for V and 4 bases for J; bases not matched to a gene: 9. The CDR3 is 15 amino acids. DNA for the CDR3: TGTGCCAGCAGGACCCCCGGGACAGGGACCACTGAAGCTTTCTTT. It codes for CASRTPGTGTTEAFF.

This clone was counted once. This chain joins TRBV28 and TRBJ1-5; no reliable D call. The CDR3 consists of 12 residues. The V end was cut by 2 bases, the J end by 6 bases, with 5 bases between. The germline CDR1 and CDR2 sequences are MDHEN and SYDVKM. The CDR3 protein is CASSLAGQPQHF. The CDR3, as DNA: TGTGCCAGCAGTTTAGCGGGTCAGCCCCAGCATTTT.

This rearrangement joins TRBV28 to TRBJ2-2; possible D gene TRBD2, 6 bases. Trimming cost V 3 bases and J 2 bases, with 13 bases left between them. CDR3 length: 16 amino acids. Germline assignment: CDR1 MDHEN and CDR2 SYDVKM. The CDR3 region has the DNA TGTGCCAGCAGTTTCCATGGCGGGGCAAACACCGGGGAGCTGTTTTTT. This gives the protein CASSFHGGANTGELFF.

V and J are TRBV29-1 and TRBJ1-1, with a possible D match to TRBD1 (5 bases). The germline CDR1 and CDR2 sequences are SQVTM and ANQGSEA. CDR3 length equals 12 residues. Trimming cost V 6 bases and J 0 bases, with 8 bases left between them. In nucleotides, the CDR3 is TGCAGCGTCAGGGTTCTGAACACTGAAGCTTTCTTT. It translates to CSVRVLNTEAFF.